The clone carrying this T cell receptor (beta chain) was found many times. Its antigen is as yet unknown. The record originates from a study of T cells after yellow fever vaccination. Study-wide results and limits: CD4 and CD8 compartments shared a small share of clonotypes, likely from convergent recombination. Clones that expanded after primary vaccination mostly reappeared after the booster (96% CD4, 75% to 90% CD8).

The TCR cDNA carried a universal primer site and UMIs from 5'RACE template switching. Each CDR3 protein is one row after TCRdb ran MiXCR on the 5' RACE reads. The top ten hold 1% to 1.2% of the sample, which has 200,000 to 300,000 distinct CDR3 sequences, approximately 6.7% seen once. The clonotype comes from a man between 25 and 39 years old who received the YFV17D yellow fever vaccine. The material was CD4+ T cells sorted from PBMCs, obtained on the day of the yellow fever booster vaccination.

This chain's CDR3 is CASSLDGTDTDTQYF. The DNA for the CDR3 is TGTGCCAGCAGCTTAGATGGGACAGACACAGATACGCAGTATTTT. The chain recombines TRBV7-3 with TRBJ2-3; 7 nucleotides match TRBD1. The CDR3 contains 15 residues. Trimming removed 2 bases from V and 2 bases from J; junction bases left unmatched: 4. CDR1 is SGHTA and CDR2 is FQGTGA in the germline V gene.